This T cell receptor beta chain comes out of a study of neoadjuvant nivolumab and ipilimumab in lung cancer. The sample holds one count of this clone. No antigen is known for it. Study-level results: Higher pretherapy blood TCR richness went with higher resected-tumor richness. A small number of samples were TCR sequenced. Pathologic regression was not significantly tied to TCR clonality. From pretherapy to surgery, tumor richness and clonality rose with dual therapy.

Some clones are missing from TCRdb's copy, which holds only in-frame ones; the method was immunoSEQ multiplex PCR. The repertoire holds about 27,000 clones, about 78% seen once, with about 20% in the top ten. The CDR3 has 14 amino acids. J lost 5 bases, V lost 6 bases, and 6 bases had no gene match. CDR1 is ENHRY, CDR2 SYGVKD, per germline. The rearrangement uses TRBV10-3 and TRBJ1-5, with 8 bases aligning to TRBD1. Material: tumor tissue, obtained after neoadjuvant nivolumab, alone or with ipilimumab, at or shortly before surgery. The TCR comes from an adult with non-small cell lung cancer. CDR3: CAISTGGSYQPQHF. CDR3 DNA: TGTGCCATCAGCACAGGGGGGTCGTATCAGCCCCAGCATTTT.